This T cell receptor (beta chain) was recovered during a study of early T cells in non-severe SARS-CoV-2 infection. Background on the study: Sequencing was performed on bulk RNA from unsorted whole blood, leaving chains unpaired.

This clonotype was seen many times. As part of library construction, unique molecular identifiers were attached to individual cDNA molecules. TCRdb used MiXCR to reprocess the 5' RACE reads, holding one entry per CDR3 protein. The profile shows tens of thousands of distinct CDR3 sequences, less than 5% of them singletons. The CDR3 has 13 amino acids. The V and J ends lost 4 bases and 7 bases respectively, with 13 bases between them. Germline CDR1 reads SQVTM; CDR2 reads ANQGSEA. The V and J genes are TRBV29-1 and TRBJ1-4, with D maybe TRBD1 (6 bases). The sequence was obtained from an adult who was a healthcare worker with PCR-confirmed SARS-CoV-2 infection or an uninfected control (not recorded which). The sample comprised whole blood. The CDR3 region has the DNA TGCAGCGTTGGGACGACAGGAGCTGAAAAACTGTTTTTT. It codes for CSVGTTGAEKLFF.